The source of this TCR beta chain is a study of regulatory T cells in long-lasting Graves disease. V was trimmed by 3 bases and J by 5 bases, leaving 13 bases between them. Germline V lookup: CDR1 DFQATT, CDR2 SNEGSKA (reference sequence). The CDR3 is 13 residues long. Researchers made TCR beta libraries by using iRepertoire HTBI primers and running Arm-PCR on CDR3 regions. In TCRdb, the multiplex PCR reads were re-called with MiXCR into one record per CDR3 protein. Found here are 420,000 or so distinct CDR3 sequences, about 17% of them singletons; the top ten hold approximately 22%. Indicated time point: newly diagnosed GD, antithyroid drugs for less than 3 months. Researchers made the TCR library from RNA that was extracted from PBMCs. These data are also associated with another study on T cells in Graves' hyperthyroidism and ophthalmopathy.

V is TRBV20-1 and J is TRBJ2-5; D unresolved. Sequencing used peripheral blood mononuclear cells (PBMCs), obtained at new diagnosis, from a patient treated with antithyroid drugs. The clonotype was recovered from a woman between 18 and 29 years old with Graves disease. The CDR3 protein is CSARKGSSETQYF. In DNA, the CDR3 is TGCAGTGCTAGGAAGGGCAGTAGCGAGACCCAGTACTTC.